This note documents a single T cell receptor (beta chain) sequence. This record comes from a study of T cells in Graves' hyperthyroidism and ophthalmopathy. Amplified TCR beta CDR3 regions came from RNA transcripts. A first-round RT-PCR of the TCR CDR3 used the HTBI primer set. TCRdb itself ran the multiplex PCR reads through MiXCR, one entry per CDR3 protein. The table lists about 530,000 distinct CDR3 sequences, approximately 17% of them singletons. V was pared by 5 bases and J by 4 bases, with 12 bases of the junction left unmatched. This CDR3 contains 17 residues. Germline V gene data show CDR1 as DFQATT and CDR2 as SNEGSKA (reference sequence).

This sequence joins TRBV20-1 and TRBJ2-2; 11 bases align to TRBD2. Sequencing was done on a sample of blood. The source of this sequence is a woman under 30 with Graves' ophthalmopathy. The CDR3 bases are TGCAGTGCTCTCTACTTAGCGGGGGGGCCGGGCACCGGGGAGCTGTTTTTT. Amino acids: CSALYLAGGPGTGELFF.